What follows are 26 T cell receptor beta chains derived from one specimen sequenced in a study of identical twins. MiXCR was run by TCRdb on the 5' RACE reads, yielding one entry per CDR3 protein. The data hold a few hundred thousand distinct CDR3 sequences, with 9.6% observed a single time. This sample also appeared in a second study, on yellow fever vaccine responses in identical twins.

Sequencing was carried out using PBMCs. The receptors derive from a woman under 30 in good health.

This chain uses TRBV9 with TRBJ2-3, with D tentatively TRBD2 (6 bases). Trimming took 0 bases from V and 0 from J, leaving 8 bases between them. The CDR3 loop spans 15 amino acids. CDR1 SGDLS and CDR2 YYNGEE come from the germline V gene. In DNA, the CDR3 is TGTGCCAGCAGCGTAGGACTAGTTAGCACAGATACGCAGTATTTT. This codes for CASSVGLVSTDTQYF. Complete variable domain (other parts from reference TRBV9 and TRBJ2-3): DSGVTQTPKHLITATGQRVTLRCSPRSGDLSVYWYQQSLDQGLQFLIQYYNGEERAKGNILERFSAQQFPDLHSELNLSSLELGDSALYFCASSVGLVSTDTQYFGPGTRLTVL.

Only a few counts were recorded for this clonotype. The chain links TRBV7-2 to TRBJ1-1; D is undetermined. The CDR3 extends over 15 amino acids. V gave up 1 base and J gave up 5 bases, with 14 bases separating them. Germline V gene data show CDR1 as SGHTA and CDR2 as FQGNSA. The DNA of the CDR3 is TGTGCCAGCAGCTTAGACAACAGCTTGTTAACTGAAGCTTTCTTT. Translated: CASSLDNSLLTEAFF.

This clonotype was seen more than once but under ten times. CDR3 DNA sequence: TGTGCCAGCAGCTTAGTCGGGACTAGCGGCCAAAACATTCAGTACTTC. Amino acids: CASSLVGTSGQNIQYF. The chain links TRBV7-9 to TRBJ2-4, with 11 bases aligning to TRBD2. Trimming removed 1 base from V and 5 bases from J; junction bases left unmatched: 4. In germline, CDR1 is SEHNR, CDR2 FQNEAQ (reference sequence). CDR3 length equals 16 residues.

The chain is built from TRBV5-1 and TRBJ2-5; no reliable D call. This CDR3 has 13 residues. V shed 2 bases and J shed 5 bases, with 10 bases lying between them. In germline, CDR1 is SGHRS, CDR2 YFSETQ. The CDR3 nucleotides read TGCGCCAGCAGCTTACGACCGGAGGAGACCCAGTACTTC. Protein sequence: CASSLRPEETQYF.

This clonotype was picked up a small number of times. The V and J genes are TRBV11-2 and TRBJ2-7; the D call may be TRBD1 or TRBD2 (6 bases each). The CDR3 runs to 15 residues. From germline, CDR1 is SGHAT and CDR2 FQNNGV. The V gene lost 8 bases and the J gene lost 6 bases, with 23 bases spanning the gap. The CDR3 here is CASYPTGDTLGEQYF. In DNA form, the CDR3 reads TGTGCCAGCTACCCGACGGGGGACACCCTAGGCGAGCAGTACTTC.

This clonotype has a handful of counts. This chain joins TRBV7-9 and TRBJ1-2, with 9 bases that match TRBD1. The V segment lost 0 bases and the J segment 6 bases; nucleotides outside the gene matches: 8. Germline assignment: CDR1 SEHNR and CDR2 FQNEAQ (reference sequence). The CDR3 runs to 16 residues. The CDR3 protein is CASSLAPGTGFDGYTF. The CDR3 coding sequence is TGTGCCAGCAGCTTAGCCCCCGGGACAGGGTTTGATGGCTACACCTTC.

A few counts support this clonotype. The V call is TRBV7-6, the J call TRBJ2-1; the match to TRBD2 covers 10 bases. The CDR3 sequence is 13 residues long. Per the germline V gene, CDR1 is SGHVS and CDR2 is FNYEAQ. V shed 5 bases and J 9 bases; nucleotides not matched to a gene: 4. This CDR3 is CASSRGTSVEQFF. CDR3 bases: TGTGCCAGCAGCCGAGGGACTAGCGTTGAGCAGTTCTTC.

The chain combines TRBV4-3 with TRBJ1-6, with 7 bases that match TRBD1. The CDR3 runs 16 residues. J lost 5 bases, V lost 4 bases, and 8 bases had no gene match. In germline, CDR1 is LGHNA, CDR2 YSLEER. The CDR3 reads CASSPEETGNNSPLHF. In nucleotides, the CDR3 is TGCGCCAGCAGCCCTGAGGAGACAGGGAATAATTCACCCCTCCACTTT.

This clonotype has more than one count but fewer than ten. The chain joins TRBV24-1 to TRBJ1-5; TRBD1 matches at 9 bases. The CDR3 covers 12 residues. In germline, CDR1 is KGHDR, CDR2 SFDVKD. Germline trimming cut 12 bases from V and 6 bases from J; bases unmatched to any gene: 5. The CDR3 reads CAAQGAGQPQHF. In DNA, the CDR3 is TGTGCCGCACAGGGGGCAGGTCAGCCCCAGCATTTT.

This clonotype has a handful of counts. This chain connects TRBV4-3 to TRBJ2-3, with TRBD2 identical over 7 bases. This CDR3 comprises 18 residues. Trimming removed 1 base from V and 2 bases from J; junction bases left unmatched: 12. Germline CDR1 is LGHNA and CDR2 is YSLEER. This CDR3 is CASSQGPGLADYTDTQYF. The CDR3 bases are TGCGCCAGCAGCCAAGGGCCTGGGCTAGCGGATTACACAGATACGCAGTATTTT.

This clonotype was recorded many times. The chain couples TRBV28 to TRBJ2-4, with D tentatively TRBD2 (6 bases). V shed 7 bases and J shed 1 base, with 23 bases lying between them. CDR3 length equals 18 residues. Germline loops: CDR1 MDHEN, CDR2 SYDVKM. CDR3 amino acids: CASTQLAKGYSAKNIQYF. The CDR3 coding sequence is TGTGCCAGCACTCAACTAGCAAAGGGTTATTCTGCCAAAAACATTCAGTACTTC.

CDR3 nucleotides: TGCAGTGCAGCTGACAGGGGGGATACCGGGGAGCTGTTTTTT. Translating gives CSAADRGDTGELFF. The rearrangement uses TRBV20-1 and TRBJ2-2; 9 positions agree with TRBD1. The CDR3 is 14 residues long. Germline V gene data show CDR1 as DFQATT and CDR2 as SNEGSKA (reference sequence). The ends lost 6 bases at V and 5 bases at J; junction bases unmatched: 7.

The chain couples TRBV24-1 to TRBJ2-2; D unclear. Per germline, CDR1 KGHDR and CDR2 SFDVKD. V was cut by 2 bases and J by 4 bases, with 7 bases left in between. This CDR3 region has 14 residues. The chain's CDR3 is CATSDSRSTGELFF. In DNA, the CDR3 is TGTGCCACCAGTGATTCAAGGTCCACCGGGGAGCTGTTTTTT.

The sample holds a few counts of this clonotype. The chain couples TRBV7-2 to TRBJ2-7; D may match TRBD1 or TRBD2 (5 bases each). Trimming stripped 1 base from V and 6 bases from J, with 13 bases between. This CDR3 comprises 14 residues. In germline, CDR1 is SGHTA, CDR2 FQGNSA. The CDR3 coding sequence is TGTGCCAGCAGCTTAGGAGGGGAGTTGGGCGAGCAGTACTTC. Translated, it gives CASSLGGELGEQYF.

V usage is TRBV2 and J usage is TRBJ2-5, with a tentative D call TRBD1 (7 bases). The germline CDR1 and CDR2 sequences are SNHLY and FYNNEI. The CDR3 runs to 13 residues. The ends were cut back, 8 bases at V and 2 bases at J, with 12 bases in the middle. The CDR3 coding sequence is TGTGCCAGCGCGGGACAGATACAAGAGACCCAGTACTTC. Amino acid sequence: CASAGQIQETQYF.

This clonotype was seen many times. The J gene is TRBJ2-5, the V gene TRBV29-1, with 8 bases lining up with TRBD1. CDR1 and CDR2 from the germline V gene are SQVTM and ANQGSEA. The CDR3 has 21 residues. V lost 4 bases and J lost 2; bases outside the gene matches: 27. DNA of the CDR3: TGCAGCGTTGGGTTCCCATTTTTAAACCCGGGACAGGAGCCCATACAAGAGACCCAGTACTTC. Protein sequence: CSVGFPFLNPGQEPIQETQYF.

At least ten counts were recorded for this clonotype. The chain is built from TRBV24-1 and TRBJ2-3; D perhaps matches TRBD1 (5 bases). This CDR3 region has 15 residues. The germline V gene encodes CDR1 KGHDR and CDR2 SFDVKD. Trimming shortened V by 5 bases and J by 3 bases, and 14 bases separated the two germline ends. The CDR3 protein is CATSGTRVRTDTQYF. CDR3 sequence (DNA): TGTGCCACCAGTGGAACCAGGGTTCGAACAGATACGCAGTATTTT.

This clonotype occurred a few times. The gene calls are TRBV9 and TRBJ2-3; 12 nucleotides line up with TRBD2. This CDR3 comprises 17 residues. V shed 4 bases, J shed 4 bases, and the junction held 10 bases outside the gene matches. Germline V gene lookup returns CDR1 SGDLS and CDR2 YYNGEE. The CDR3 DNA sequence: TGTGCCAGCAGCAGGGGAGACTCTAGCGGGGGGGCAGATACGCAGTATTTT. Amino acid sequence: CASSRGDSSGGADTQYF.

Worth noting for this clonotype: The junction and the germline gene differ at one end; a read error may be behind it. This sequence joins TRBV7-6 and TRBJ2-3; 9 nucleotides line up with TRBD1. The CDR3 totals 13 residues. CDR1 is SGHVS, CDR2 FNYEAQ, per germline. The chain's CDR3 is CASSLASGTGLGF. CDR3 nucleotide sequence: TGTGCCAGCAGCTTAGCCTCCGGGACAGGGTTGGGCTTT.

This sequence joins TRBV21-1 and TRBJ2-3. TRBV21-1 has pseudogene status. The CDR3 is made up of 13 amino acids. The CDR3 protein is CASSNWVGDTQYF. CDR3 nucleotides: TGTGCCAGCAGCAATTGGGTCGGAGATACGCAGTATTTT.

The genes are TRBV25-1 and TRBJ1-6; TRBD1 matches 8 bases. Germline V gene lookup returns CDR1 MGHDK and CDR2 SYGVNS. The CDR3 is 17 amino acids. J was trimmed by 0 bases and V by 4 bases; bases with no gene match: 5. Here the CDR3 reads CASSVSTGGSYNSPLHF. The CDR3 DNA follows: TGTGCCAGCAGTGTATCTACAGGGGGCTCCTATAATTCACCCCTCCACTTT.

Only a few counts were recorded for this clonotype. The CDR3 loop reads CAWSIDEYYEQYF. In DNA, the CDR3 is TGTGCCTGGAGTATCGACGAGTACTACGAGCAGTACTTC. This chain links TRBV30 with TRBJ2-7, with no clear D. Germline assignment: CDR1 GTSNPN and CDR2 SVGIG (reference sequence). The V gene lost 2 bases and the J gene lost 3 bases, with 11 bases spanning the gap. The CDR3 spans 13 residues. Looking up the rest from reference TRBV30 and TRBJ2-7 gives the full variable domain: SQTIHQWPATLVQPVGSPLSLECTVEGTSNPNLYWYRQAAGRGLQLLFYSVGIGQISSEVPQNLSASRPQDRQFILSSKKLLLSDSGFYLCAWSIDEYYEQYFGPGTRLTVT.

This clonotype was counted ten times or more. The rearrangement uses TRBV12-3 or TRBV12-4 and TRBJ2-3, with 8 bases aligning to TRBD1. Losses at the gene ends were 7 bases for V and 4 bases for J; bases not matched to a gene: 4. The CDR3 sequence is 13 residues long. The DNA for the CDR3 is TGTGCCAGCACCCGACAGGGGTCAGATACGCAGTATTTT. Translation gives CASTRQGSDTQYF.

The V call is TRBV7-4, the J call TRBJ1-6, with D perhaps matching TRBD1 (6 bases). Trimming removed 4 bases from V and 18 bases from J, with 16 bases in between. This CDR3 has 12 amino acids. Germline lookup yields CDR1 SGHVT and CDR2 SQSDAQ. The CDR3 reads CASSSQGGGPHF. CDR3 sequence (DNA): TGTGCCAGCAGCTCACAGGGCGGGGGACCCCACTTT.

This clonotype has at least ten counts. The V gene is TRBV20-1, the J gene TRBJ2-7; unclear D gene. Germline CDR1 is DFQATT and CDR2 is SNEGSKA (reference sequence). This CDR3 has 13 residues. Trimming removed 1 base at V and 4 bases at J, with 11 bases between. The CDR3 region is CSARVTEIYEQYF. CDR3 sequence (DNA): TGCAGTGCTAGAGTCACTGAAATATACGAGCAGTACTTC.

This chain links TRBV15 with TRBJ2-4, with D unclear. The CDR3 has 14 residues. The germline V gene has CDR1 LNHNV and CDR2 YYDKDF (reference sequence). V was cut by 1 base and J by 2 bases, with 6 bases left in between. The CDR3 coding sequence is TGTGCCACCAGCAGAGTCACGCCCAAAAACATTCAGTACTTC. Translation: CATSRVTPKNIQYF.